Each of the 24 T cell receptor beta chains below was sequenced from the same sample in a study of neurological immune-mediated disorders. In TCRdb, the 5' RACE reads were re-called with MiXCR into one record per CDR3 protein. The sample lists tens of thousands of distinct CDR3 sequences; 5% to 6% were seen once. The time point here: longitudinal time-point 2. Sequencing was carried out using PBMCs. The receptor set was obtained from a woman aged 55-69 years with multiple sclerosis.

This clonotype came up many times. V is TRBV5-1 and J is TRBJ1-2; D remains ambiguous. This CDR3 is 15 amino acids long. Trimming cost V 4 bases and J 0 bases, with 13 bases left between them. CDR1 SGHRS and CDR2 YFSETQ come from the germline V gene. Here the CDR3 DNA reads TGCGCCAGCAGCACCTCCGGGCCCGCTAACTATGGCTACACCTTC. Its translation is CASSTSGPANYGYTF.

In its sample, this clonotype was seen many times. This chain uses TRBV2 with TRBJ2-6; D may be TRBD1 (5 bases). CDR1 is SNHLY, CDR2 FYNNEI, per germline. This CDR3 contains 16 residues. Trimming cost V 7 bases and J 4 bases, with 17 bases left between them. Here the CDR3 DNA reads TGTGCCAGCACCTGGGATGGCAGGGCAGGGGCCAACGTCCTGACTTTC. Residues: CASTWDGRAGANVLTF.

This clonotype was counted ten times or more. The V gene is TRBV12-3 or TRBV12-4, the J gene TRBJ2-2; TRBD2 matches 7 bases. CDR3 size: 15 residues. Trimming took 4 bases from V and 3 from J; bases not matched to a gene: 5. CDR3 sequence: CASSYTGGYTGELFF. CDR3 nucleotides: TGTGCCAGCAGTTATACCGGGGGGTACACCGGGGAGCTGTTTTTT.

This clonotype was counted many times. The genes are TRBV7-2 and TRBJ2-5; 8 nucleotides line up with TRBD1. After removal of 6 bases from V and 5 bases from J, the junction contained 11 bases not matched to a gene. The CDR3 sequence is 15 residues long. Looked up from germline, CDR1 is SGHTA and CDR2 is FQGNSA. CDR3 sequence (DNA): TGTGCCAGCAGTCCCCCCGCAGGGGGCGCGGAGACCCAGTACTTC. Residues: CASSPPAGGAETQYF.

The V and J genes are TRBV4-2 and TRBJ2-5, with D hard to call. The V gene's germline CDR1 is LGHNA and CDR2 YNFKEQ. V was clipped by 8 bases and J by 2 bases, with 15 bases between them. The CDR3 length is 14 residues. The CDR3 DNA reads as TGTGCCAGCCAAGAAGGATCCGATCAAGAGACCCAGTACTTC. This translates into CASQEGSDQETQYF.

This clonotype was counted many times. The chain carries TRBV6-1 and TRBJ1-5; 9 bases fit TRBD1. Germline CDR1 reads MNHNS; CDR2 reads SASEGT. V shed 7 bases and J 6 bases; nucleotides not matched to a gene: 16. The CDR3 contains 17 residues. The CDR3 DNA is TGTGCCAGCAAGGCCGTGGGACAGGGTTTTTCGTTTCAGCCCCAGCATTTT. It is translated as CASKAVGQGFSFQPQHF.

This clonotype was recorded a few times. The chain carries TRBV2 and TRBJ1-5; 9 bases map to TRBD1. Germline V lookup: CDR1 SNHLY, CDR2 FYNNEI. The CDR3 extends over 17 amino acids. J gave up 4 bases and V 0 bases, and 7 bases lay outside the gene matches. The CDR3 loop reads CASSEAGTGRGNQPQHF. CDR3 nucleotides: TGTGCCAGCAGTGAAGCCGGGACAGGGAGAGGGAATCAGCCCCAGCATTTT. Full variable domain (outside the CDR3, taken from reference TRBV2 and TRBJ1-5): EPEVTQTPSHQVTQMGQEVILRCVPISNHLYFYWYRQILGQKVEFLVSFYNNEISEKSEIFDDQFSVERPDGSNFTLKIRSTKLEDSAMYFCASSEAGTGRGNQPQHFGDGTRLSIL.

This clonotype was recorded many times. The V gene is TRBV7-6, the J gene TRBJ2-5; no definite D call. The CDR3 runs 14 residues. Germline CDR1 is SGHVS and CDR2 is FNYEAQ. Trimming took off 4 bases at V and 2 bases at J, with 11 bases between the two ends. The CDR3, as DNA: TGTGCCAGCAGCTCCTTGACAACTCAAGAGACCCAGTACTTC. As protein: CASSSLTTQETQYF.

This clonotype occurred many times. It is likely a read error, because the conserved phenylalanine at the end of the CDR3 is missing. The DNA is left out, because the CDR3 cannot be placed on it with certainty; the CDR3 is given as TCRdb lists it. J is TRBJ1-2 and V is TRBV5-1. Per germline, CDR1 SGHRS and CDR2 YFSETQ. 8 amino acids form the CDR3, both terminal residues included. CDR3 loop: CASSPQWV.

This clonotype has at least ten counts. The chain uses TRBV6-5 and TRBJ2-5; unclear D gene. V lost 7 bases and J 0 bases, leaving 9 bases between the germline ends. CDR3 length equals 13 residues. Germline V gene data show CDR1 as MNHEY and CDR2 as SVGAGI. CDR3 amino acids: CASNRLYQETQYF. CDR3 nucleotide sequence: TGTGCCAGCAACAGACTGTACCAAGAGACCCAGTACTTC.

The sample holds many counts of this clonotype. This chain connects TRBV5-1 to TRBJ1-2; the match to TRBD1 covers 11 bases. Trimming took 4 bases from V and 8 from J; bases not matched to a gene: 7. This CDR3 is 14 amino acids long. Germline-derived CDR1 and CDR2 are SGHRS and YFSETQ. The CDR3, as DNA: TGCGCCAGCAGCAGCGGACAGGGGGCGCGCGGCTACACCTTC. It yields the protein CASSSGQGARGYTF.

The V gene is TRBV18, the J gene TRBJ2-7; D possibly corresponds to TRBD2 (6 bases). Germline V CDR1 and CDR2: KGHSH, LQKENI. This CDR3 comprises 16 residues. Trimming left V 2 bases short and J 9 bases short, with 23 bases between. CDR3 amino acids: CASSPTPPQASGGQYF. As DNA, the CDR3 is TGTGCCAGCTCACCAACCCCCCCACAGGCCTCCGGGGGGCAGTACTTC.

The gene calls are TRBV5-1 and TRBJ2-1; 10 bases align to TRBD1. The CDR3 consists of 15 residues. Germline CDR1 is SGHRS and CDR2 is YFSETQ. V lost 4 bases to trimming and J lost 11 bases; unmatched junction nucleotides: 12. The DNA of the CDR3 is TGCGCCAGCAGCCCGGGGACAGGGGTTATTGGGAAGCAGTTCTTC. Protein: CASSPGTGVIGKQFF.

This clonotype was seen a handful of times. The DNA for the CDR3 is TGTGCCAGCTACCTCAGGGGTGCTAACTATGGCTACACCTTC. Protein product: CASYLRGANYGYTF. The chain recombines TRBV5-6 with TRBJ1-2; possible D gene TRBD1, 6 bases. CDR3 size: 14 residues. V shed 7 bases and J shed 0 bases, with 13 bases lying between them. Germline V gene data show CDR1 as SGHDT and CDR2 as YYEEEE.

V is TRBV5-1 and J is TRBJ1-2, with D maybe TRBD1 (5 bases). The germline V and J ends were trimmed by 0 bases and 4 bases, with 13 bases remaining between them. Germline V gene data show CDR1 as SGHRS and CDR2 as YFSETQ. This CDR3 has 15 amino acids. The CDR3 loop reads CASSLAPGDGYGYTF. CDR3 coding DNA: TGCGCCAGCAGCTTGGCTCCCGGGGACGGCTATGGCTACACCTTC.

The chain links TRBV27 to TRBJ1-4; TRBD1 matches at 11 bases. Germline-derived CDR1 and CDR2 are MNHEY and SMNVEV (reference sequence). The CDR3 totals 14 residues. Trimming removed 4 bases from V and 8 bases from J; junction bases left unmatched: 3. DNA for the CDR3: TGTGCCAGCAGTTGGACAGGGGGCGGAGAAAAACTGTTTTTT. It encodes CASSWTGGGEKLFF.

This clonotype was seen ten or more times. The rearrangement links TRBV5-8 to TRBJ1-1; 9 nucleotides agree with TRBD1. Germline-derived CDR1 and CDR2 are SGHTS and YDEGEE. The ends lost 3 bases at V and 7 bases at J; junction bases unmatched: 10. CDR3 length equals 15 residues. In nucleotides, the CDR3 is TGTGCCAGCAGCTCCGGGACAGGGCCAACGAATGAAGCTTTCTTT. Its translation: CASSSGTGPTNEAFF.

This clonotype has at least ten counts. The chain recombines TRBV6-5 with TRBJ1-1, with D uncertain. CDR1 and CDR2 from the germline V gene are MNHEY and SVGAGI. This CDR3 region has 12 residues. Trimming pared 4 bases from V and 8 bases from J, leaving 11 bases between. This CDR3 reads CASSSWREEAFF. The CDR3 bases are TGTGCCAGCAGTTCCTGGAGGGAAGAAGCTTTCTTT.

This clonotype was seen many times. The gene calls are TRBV20-1 and TRBJ1-3; 7 nucleotides match TRBD1. V dropped 6 bases and J dropped 1; count of bases not matched to a gene: 12. CDR1 is DFQATT, CDR2 SNEGSKA, per germline (reference sequence). The CDR3 runs 16 residues. CDR3 loop: CSATRRRDRSGNTIYF. CDR3 in DNA: TGCAGTGCCACCCGGCGGAGGGACAGATCTGGAAACACCATATATTTT.

This clonotype has ten or more counts. The chain couples TRBV2 to TRBJ1-1, with D possibly TRBD1 on 5 matching bases. The V gene's germline CDR1 is SNHLY and CDR2 FYNNEI. V was shortened by 11 bases and J by 2 bases, with 15 bases between the two germline ends. CDR3 length: 13 residues. Here the CDR3 reads CACLPTVNTEAFF. CDR3 in DNA: TGTGCCTGCTTACCGACAGTTAACACTGAAGCTTTCTTT.

This clonotype was counted only a few times. J is TRBJ2-3 and V is TRBV10-2, with 8 bases lining up with TRBD1. J was trimmed by 6 bases and V by 7 bases; bases with no gene match: 12. Germline lookup yields CDR1 WSHSY and CDR2 SAAADI. This CDR3 comprises 15 residues. The DNA for the CDR3 is TGCGCCAGCATTCGGACAGGGAATGATGGTGATACGCAGTATTTT. Translation gives CASIRTGNDGDTQYF.

Many counts were recorded for this clonotype. The chain couples TRBV5-1 to TRBJ2-1; D is possibly TRBD1 (6 bases). The CDR3 sequence is 14 residues long. Germline values: CDR1 SGHRS, CDR2 YFSETQ. V lost 0 bases, J lost 6 bases, and 10 bases lay in between. CDR3 nucleotide sequence: TGCGCCAGCAGCTTGGCGGGGACAACCAATGAGCAGTTCTTC. Translation: CASSLAGTTNEQFF. The variable domain in full, completed from reference TRBV5-1 and TRBJ2-1, reads KAGVTQTPRYLIKTRGQQVTLSCSPISGHRSVSWYQQTPGQGLQFLFEYFSETQRNKGNFPGRFSGRQFSNSRSEMNVSTLELGDSALYLCASSLAGTTNEQFFGPGTRLTVL.

In its sample, this clonotype was seen many times. The chain is built from TRBV7-6 and TRBJ2-3; 9 positions match TRBD2. Trimming removed 2 bases from V and 3 bases from J; junction bases left unmatched: 6. Germline V gene sequence: CDR1 SGHVS, CDR2 FNYEAQ. The CDR3 sequence is 16 residues long. CDR3 coding DNA: TGTGCCAGCAGCTTATCGCGGGGGGGTCGGACAGATACGCAGTATTTT. Residues: CASSLSRGGRTDTQYF.

This clonotype was counted at least ten times. The chain joins TRBV15 to TRBJ1-1; the D is unclear. The CDR3 is 15 residues long. In germline, CDR1 is LNHNV, CDR2 YYDKDF (reference sequence). Trimming shortened V by 2 bases and J by 1 base, and 11 bases separated the two germline ends. The chain's CDR3 is CATSRSPEGNTEAFF. CDR3 DNA sequence: TGTGCCACCAGCAGAAGTCCCGAGGGGAACACTGAAGCTTTCTTT.